This T cell receptor (beta chain) was sequenced during a study of OX40 agonist ivuxolimab in advanced cancers. Overall study: The mean age was 60 years, ranging from about 23 to 79, with under 90% of participants male.

A word on this clone: Its antigen is unidentified.

The table came from immunoSEQ multiplex PCR; TCRdb's copy has only in-frame clones and leaves some out. The sample includes approximately 160,000 clones, approximately 94% seen only once; the top ten take 0.31%. Study outcomes and limitations: There was clonal expansion of CD4+ and CD8+ blood T cells by week 6 at 0.1 to 3.0 mg/kg. On average, a greater number of expanded clones characterised CD8+ T cells relative to CD4+.

This CDR3 has 11 residues. J was trimmed by 4 bases and V by 10 bases; bases with no gene match: 2. CDR1 and CDR2 (germline): SGHTA, FQGNSA. The source was CD4+ or CD8+ T cells sorted from blood, collected in a trial of the OX40 agonist ivuxolimab. The chain recombines TRBV7-2 with TRBJ2-5; TRBD2 matches at 8 bases. The TCR comes from an adult with an advanced solid tumor such as melanoma, head and neck, liver or kidney cancer. This CDR3 reads CATGGGETQYF. The CDR3 bases are TGTGCCACCGGGGGGGGAGAGACCCAGTACTTC.